This entry is about one TCR beta chain. What it binds is not known. Alopecia areata patients provided lesional scalp punch biopsies and peripheral blood, both collected for the study. A FACSAria was used to sort CD4+ and CD8+ T cells. These cells came from PBMCs. The data are from a study of CD8+ T cells in alopecia areata. Overall study: Each day, treated patients took oral tofacitinib twice, at 5 to 10 mg per dose.

Study-wide findings and caveats: Lesional tissue from the scalp (especially in alopecia totalis/universalis) showed higher clonality than normal scalp.

The ends were cut back, 2 bases at V and 8 bases at J, with 11 bases in the middle. The germline V gene encodes CDR1 MNHNS and CDR2 SASEGT. The CDR3 is 13 residues long. Following RNA extraction, reverse transcription yielded cDNA that acted as the sequencing template. Produced via immunoSEQ multiplex PCR; TCRdb's table is partial and in-frame only. The sample carries 150,000 to 200,000 clones, 59% recorded once. This receptor was taken from a human donor with alopecia areata. The chain recombines TRBV6-1 with TRBJ2-3; D gene unclear. The sample here was CD4+ T cells sorted from blood, taken at week 0. The DNA for the CDR3 is TGTGCCAGCAGTGAAACAGCCCTCGGTACGCAGTATTTT. Its protein is CASSETALGTQYF.